The clone carrying this TCR beta chain turned up a few times. This specimen comes from a study of blood T cell repertoires in COVID-19. Study background: There were acute and convalescent COVID-19 samples, and they came from the United States, Italy and Spain. From T cells, B-cell-depleted T cells, or PBMCs came the material, which was cDNA or gDNA.

In the original workflow: Amplifying reference gene primers gave estimates of nucleated cell counts. The assay was immunoSEQ multiplex PCR, and TCRdb's table has in-frame clones only and misses some. That table supplies the V and J calls and clone size; D and trimming were determined from the DNA. The table has about 160,000 clones, approximately 87% seen once; the top ten hold roughly 4%. This CDR3 spans 15 amino acids. V lost 1 base and J 8 bases, leaving 12 bases between the germline ends. In germline, CDR1 is KGHSH, CDR2 LQKENI. This TCR was sampled from a woman in her seventies with acute or convalescent COVID-19. The source material was peripheral blood. The V and J genes are TRBV18 and TRBJ1-6; maybe TRBD1 (5 bases). This CDR3 is CASSPLQGADSPLHF. The DNA for the CDR3 is TGTGCCAGCTCACCACTTCAGGGTGCGGATTCACCCCTCCACTTT.